Presented here are 3 T cell receptor beta chains from one specimen sequenced in a study of blood T cell repertoires in COVID-19. Repertoires were generated with immunoSEQ multiplex PCR, while TCRdb's copy carries only in-frame clones and drops some. The sample records about 91,000 clones, over 75% being singletons. Material: peripheral blood. These receptors were taken from a man in his 70s with acute or convalescent COVID-19.

J is TRBJ2-3 and V is TRBV2; D might be TRBD2 (5 bases). CDR1 is SNHLY, CDR2 FYNNEI, per germline. The germline V and J ends were trimmed by 1 base and 0 bases, with 11 bases remaining between them. The CDR3 spans 16 residues. The DNA for the CDR3 is TGTGCCAGCAGTGAAGGTATTAAGCGGAGCACAGATACGCAGTATTTT. Residues: CASSEGIKRSTDTQYF.

Only a few counts were recorded for this clone. CDR3 nucleotides: TGTGCCAGCAGCCCCCCCTCCGGGACAGGGAGGTTCTATGGCTACACCTTC. It is translated as CASSPPSGTGRFYGYTF. The gene calls are TRBV28 and TRBJ1-2, with TRBD1 matching 9 bases. V lost 6 bases to trimming and J lost 4 bases; unmatched junction nucleotides: 15. This CDR3 has 17 residues. The germline V gene has CDR1 MDHEN and CDR2 SYDVKM.

This chain uses TRBV15 with TRBJ1-1, with D maybe TRBD1 (5 bases). CDR3 size: 15 residues. CDR1 LNHNV and CDR2 YYDKDF come from the germline V gene (reference sequence). Trimming left V 5 bases short and J 0 bases short, with 13 bases between. The CDR3 sequence is CATSRSLGLNTEAFF. CDR3 bases: TGTGCCACCAGCCGCTCCTTGGGGCTGAACACTGAAGCTTTCTTT.